This TCR beta chain was profiled in a study of cytomegalovirus exposure and HLA in healthy donors. Whole-study results and caveats: Because they were indistinguishable, some V segments, including TRBV6-2 and TRBV6-3, were excluded.

This CDR3 is 14 amino acids long. V gave up 0 bases and J gave up 8 bases, with 11 bases separating them. The germline V gene has CDR1 SGHRS and CDR2 YFSETQ. The primer mix had 60 Vbeta and 13 Jbeta primers. Some clones are missing from TCRdb's copy, which holds only in-frame ones; the method was immunoSEQ multiplex PCR. This sample yields some 120,000 clones, of which approximately 72% are seen a single time; roughly 8.2% belongs to the top ten. About this clone: What it recognizes is unknown.

The chain is built from TRBV5-1 and TRBJ1-4; a weak D match, TRBD1 (6 bases). The TCR was taken from a woman in her thirties or forties in good health and CMV-seropositive. The sequencing sample was made of PBMCs. The CDR3 DNA follows: TGCGCCAGCAGCTTGGAGGGGGTAGGGGAAAAACTGTTTTTT. Translation: CASSLEGVGEKLFF.